This TCR beta chain appears in the sequencing data of a study of long-term antiretroviral therapy in people with HIV. With survey level as its setting, the immunoSEQ assay was v3.0. Assay used: immunoSEQ multiplex PCR; TCRdb lists only in-frame clones, some missing. The table lists approximately 9,000 clones, 65% to 85% of them singletons. The CDR3 has 13 residues. Germline CDR1 is KGHSH and CDR2 is LQKENI. Unmatched junction bases numbered 3, after V lost 5 bases and J lost 4 bases. Overall study results and limits: Controls had broader CDR3 length ranges than HIV repertoires did.

At least one PBMC sample before ART and at least two after were required. In regard to this clone: As yet, its antigen is unknown.

The sequence was obtained from a man between 25 and 39 years old with HIV. The chain uses TRBV18 and TRBJ2-7, with 9 bases lining up with TRBD1. The starting material was unsorted PBMCs, obtained 0.3 years before starting antiretroviral therapy. This CDR3 is CASSTGQGYEQYF. The CDR3 coding sequence is TGTGCCAGCTCAACGGGACAGGGTTACGAGCAGTACTTC.